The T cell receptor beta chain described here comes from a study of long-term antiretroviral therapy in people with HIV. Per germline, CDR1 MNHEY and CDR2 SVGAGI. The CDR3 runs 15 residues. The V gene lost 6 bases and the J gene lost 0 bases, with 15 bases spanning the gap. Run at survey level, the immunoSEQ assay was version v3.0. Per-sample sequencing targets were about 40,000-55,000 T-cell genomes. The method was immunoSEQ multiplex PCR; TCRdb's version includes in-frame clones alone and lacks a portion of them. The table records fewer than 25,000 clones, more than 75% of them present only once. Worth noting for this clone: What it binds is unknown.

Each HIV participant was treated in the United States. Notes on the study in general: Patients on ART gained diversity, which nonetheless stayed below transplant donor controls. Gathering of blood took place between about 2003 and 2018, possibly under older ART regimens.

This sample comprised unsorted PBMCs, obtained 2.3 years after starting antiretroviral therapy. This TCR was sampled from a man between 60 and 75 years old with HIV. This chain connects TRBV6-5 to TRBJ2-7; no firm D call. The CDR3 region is CASSPLDTSSYEQYF. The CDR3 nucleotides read TGTGCCAGCAGCCCCCTCGACACGAGCTCCTACGAGCAGTACTTC.